The rows below give T cell receptor beta chains drawn from one sample of a study of regulatory T cells in long-lasting Graves disease. TCRdb re-called the multiplex PCR reads with MiXCR, one entry per CDR3 protein. The data hold a few hundred thousand distinct CDR3 sequences, with roughly 18% observed a single time. This material consisted of peripheral blood mononuclear cells (PBMCs), taken at new diagnosis, from a patient treated with antithyroid drugs. The source of these receptors is a female donor with Graves disease. Each CDR3 is given with its conserved first and last residue. D genes are given only for firm matches. Expanded clones get a size class; other rows say once, few or many, or leave the size out.

CDR3 DNA: TGTGCCAGCAGCTTAGTGGGGAGCAGGGGGGAGACCCAGTACTTC
CDR3 protein: CASSLVGSRGETQYF
clone size: many
D gene: TRBD1
V gene: TRBV7-2
J gene: TRBJ2-5

CDR3 DNA: TGTGCCACGGGACTCCCGAACACCGGGGAGCTGTTTTTT
CDR3 protein: CATGLPNTGELFF
clone size: many
D gene: -
V gene: TRBV10-3
J gene: TRBJ2-2

CDR3 DNA: TGTGCCAGTAATATACTAGCGGGAGGTGAGCAGTTCTTC
CDR3 protein: CASNILAGGEQFF
clone size: many
D gene: TRBD2
V gene: TRBV19
J gene: TRBJ2-1

CDR3 DNA: TGTGCCAGCAGCCGAACAGGGGACCGAACCTATGGCTACACCTTC
CDR3 protein: CASSRTGDRTYGYTF
clone size: many
D gene: TRBD1
V gene: TRBV9
J gene: TRBJ1-2

CDR3 DNA: TGTGCCAGCAGTGCGACAGGGAGCACAGATACGCAGTATTTT
CDR3 protein: CASSATGSTDTQYF
clone size: many
D gene: TRBD1
V gene: TRBV2
J gene: TRBJ2-3

CDR3 DNA: TGTGCCAGCCAGATGGACTACGCGAACACCGGGGAGCTGTTTTTT
CDR3 protein: CASQMDYANTGELFF
clone size: -
D gene: -
V gene: TRBV2
J gene: TRBJ2-2

CDR3 DNA: TGTGCCAGCTCACGACTAGCGCCGAACACCGGGGAGCTGTTTTTT
CDR3 protein: CASSRLAPNTGELFF
clone size: many
D gene: TRBD2
V gene: TRBV18
J gene: TRBJ2-2

CDR3 DNA: TGCAGTGCTAGTACGCGGGAAAGCAATCAGCCCCAGCATTTT
CDR3 protein: CSASTRESNQPQHF
clone size: few
D gene: -
V gene: TRBV20-1
J gene: TRBJ1-5

CDR3 DNA: TGTGCCAGCAGTTACTCGATACACCTCACAGATACGCAGTATTTT
CDR3 protein: CASSYSIHLTDTQYF
clone size: -
D gene: -
V gene: TRBV6-2/TRBV6-3
J gene: TRBJ2-3

CDR3 DNA: TGTGCCAGCAGTTTGGCGGCGGGGGGGATATCAACTAGCGGGGACTACGAGCAGTACTTC
CDR3 protein: CASSLAAGGISTSGDYEQYF
clone size: many
D gene: TRBD2
V gene: TRBV28
J gene: TRBJ2-7

CDR3 DNA: TGTGCCAGCAGCTTATTTTGGACAGGGGGTTCATACACCGGGGAGCTGTTTTTT
CDR3 protein: CASSLFWTGGSYTGELFF
clone size: many
D gene: TRBD1
V gene: TRBV11-3
J gene: TRBJ2-2

CDR3 DNA: TGTGCCAGCAGTTACTCGAAGGGGACAGTAGATAATGAAAAACTGTTTTTT
CDR3 protein: CASSYSKGTVDNEKLFF
clone size: few
D gene: TRBD1
V gene: TRBV6-2/TRBV6-3
J gene: TRBJ1-4

CDR3 DNA: TGCAGTGCTCCTGGGTCTAGCGGGAGATTGTACAATGAGCAGTTCTTC
CDR3 protein: CSAPGSSGRLYNEQFF
clone size: many
D gene: TRBD2
V gene: TRBV20-1
J gene: TRBJ2-1

CDR3 DNA: TGTGCCTGGAGTCGGGGGTCCGAGACCTACCGGGGGGAGCTGTTTTTT
CDR3 protein: CAWSRGSETYRGELFF
clone size: -
D gene: -
V gene: TRBV30
J gene: TRBJ2-2

CDR3 DNA: TGTGCCAGCAGCGCCCTGGGACAGGGGGGCACCGGGGAGCTGTTTTTT
CDR3 protein: CASSALGQGGTGELFF
clone size: many
D gene: TRBD1
V gene: TRBV9
J gene: TRBJ2-2

CDR3 DNA: TGTGCCAGTAGTTCCGGGACAGGGTTGGGTTCACCCCTCCACTTT
CDR3 protein: CASSSGTGLGSPLHF
clone size: many
D gene: TRBD1
V gene: TRBV19
J gene: TRBJ1-6

CDR3 DNA: TGCAGTGCTAGGCCCCTAGCGGGAGGTTCCTACAATGAGCAGTTCTTC
CDR3 protein: CSARPLAGGSYNEQFF
clone size: many
D gene: TRBD2
V gene: TRBV20-1
J gene: TRBJ2-1

CDR3 DNA: TGTGCCAGCAGTCCCGACACCTCCTATCAGCCCCAGCATTTT
CDR3 protein: CASSPDTSYQPQHF
clone size: -
D gene: -
V gene: TRBV6-1
J gene: TRBJ1-5

CDR3 DNA: TGTGCCAGCAGCTTCACAGAGGGGGTTCGGTATGGCTACACCTTC
CDR3 protein: CASSFTEGVRYGYTF
clone size: many
D gene: -
V gene: TRBV11-2
J gene: TRBJ1-2

CDR3 DNA: TGCAGCGTGGACCCGGGACTAGCGGGAGTCTACAATGAGCAGTTCTTC
CDR3 protein: CSVDPGLAGVYNEQFF
clone size: many
D gene: TRBD2
V gene: TRBV29-1
J gene: TRBJ2-1

CDR3 DNA: TGTGCCATCAGTGAGACAGGGGGATTGAGCTACACCTTC
CDR3 protein: CAISETGGLSYTF
clone size: many
D gene: TRBD1
V gene: TRBV10-3
J gene: TRBJ1-2

CDR3 DNA: TGTGCCAGCAGAGAAAAGGACAGGGGGGTACCACTTGGATCACCCCTCCACTTT
CDR3 protein: CASREKDRGVPLGSPLHF
clone size: many
D gene: TRBD1
V gene: TRBV6-1
J gene: TRBJ1-6

CDR3 DNA: TGTGCCAGCAGTTACGCCGGGGAGCAGTTCTTC
CDR3 protein: CASSYAGEQFF
clone size: many
D gene: -
V gene: TRBV6-2/TRBV6-3
J gene: TRBJ2-1

CDR3 DNA: TGCAGCGTTGTGGCTACCGGGGAGCTGTTTTTT
CDR3 protein: CSVVATGELFF
clone size: -
D gene: -
V gene: TRBV29-1
J gene: TRBJ2-2

CDR3 DNA: TGCGCCAGCAGCTTGGGGACAGGGGGGGAAACCTACGAGCAGTACTTC
CDR3 protein: CASSLGTGGETYEQYF
clone size: many
D gene: TRBD1
V gene: TRBV5-1
J gene: TRBJ2-7

CDR3 DNA: TGTGCCAGCAGCCAAAGAATAGGGAACACCGGGGAGCTGTTTTTT
CDR3 protein: CASSQRIGNTGELFF
clone size: many
D gene: -
V gene: TRBV3-1
J gene: TRBJ2-2

CDR3 DNA: TGCAGTGCTATGGTAGCGGGAGTTAATGAGCAGTTCTTC
CDR3 protein: CSAMVAGVNEQFF
clone size: -
D gene: TRBD2
V gene: TRBV20-1
J gene: TRBJ2-1

CDR3 DNA: TGTGCCACTTCTGAGGATTCACCCCTCCACTTT
CDR3 protein: CATSEDSPLHF
clone size: many
D gene: -
V gene: TRBV18
J gene: TRBJ1-6

CDR3 DNA: TGCAGTGCTAGAGATGCGACCCCGGGGGAAGAGACCCAGTACTTC
CDR3 protein: CSARDATPGEETQYF
clone size: many
D gene: -
V gene: TRBV20-1
J gene: TRBJ2-5

CDR3 DNA: TGTGCCATCAGTGATCCGGTGTCGAGGGGCGCTAACTATGGCTACACCTTC
CDR3 protein: CAISDPVSRGANYGYTF
clone size: many
D gene: -
V gene: TRBV10-3
J gene: TRBJ1-2

CDR3 DNA: TGCGCCAGCAGCCAAGATCTGCAGGAGGGCCAGCCCCAGCATTTT
CDR3 protein: CASSQDLQEGQPQHF
clone size: few
D gene: -
V gene: TRBV4-1
J gene: TRBJ1-5

CDR3 DNA: TGTGCCAGCAGAGGGGGAGTAGGCACTGAAGCTTTCTTT
CDR3 protein: CASRGGVGTEAFF
clone size: many
D gene: -
V gene: TRBV6-2/TRBV6-3
J gene: TRBJ1-1

CDR3 DNA: TGTGCCAGCAGCTTAGGTAGCTGGAGCCAAGAGACCCAGTACTTC
CDR3 protein: CASSLGSWSQETQYF
clone size: many
D gene: -
V gene: TRBV7-9
J gene: TRBJ2-5

CDR3 DNA: TGTGCCAGCAGCGTAGACGGAGGGAGATTGGGGAGAAATGAGCAGTTCTTC
CDR3 protein: CASSVDGGRLGRNEQFF
clone size: -
D gene: -
V gene: TRBV9
J gene: TRBJ2-1

CDR3 DNA: TGTGCCAGCAGCTTATTTAGCGGGGGAGATACGCAGTATTTT
CDR3 protein: CASSLFSGGDTQYF
clone size: many
D gene: TRBD2
V gene: TRBV11-3
J gene: TRBJ2-3

CDR3 DNA: TGTGCCAGCAGTGAAGGGGGGACAGGGTGGGACGAGCAGTACTTC
CDR3 protein: CASSEGGTGWDEQYF
clone size: many
D gene: TRBD1
V gene: TRBV2
J gene: TRBJ2-7

CDR3 DNA: TGTGCCAGCAGCCGTTCTAGCGGGAGGACCGGGGAGACCCAGTACTTC
CDR3 protein: CASSRSSGRTGETQYF
clone size: -
D gene: TRBD2
V gene: TRBV11-2
J gene: TRBJ2-5

CDR3 DNA: TGCAGTGCTTTCGAGGGGGCGCGTTACGAGCAGTACTTC
CDR3 protein: CSAFEGARYEQYF
clone size: many
D gene: TRBD1
V gene: TRBV20-1
J gene: TRBJ2-7

CDR3 DNA: TGTGCCAGCAGCACGGGGCGAGAGGGCTCCGAAGCTTTCTTT
CDR3 protein: CASSTGREGSEAFF
clone size: many
D gene: -
V gene: TRBV9
J gene: TRBJ1-1

CDR3 DNA: TGTGCCAGCAGTCGGACTAGCGAGACCGGGGAGCTGTTTTTT
CDR3 protein: CASSRTSETGELFF
clone size: -
D gene: TRBD2
V gene: TRBV6-4
J gene: TRBJ2-2

CDR3 DNA: TGCAGTGCTAGGTACCTAGCGGGGTCTATTGAGCAGTACTTC
CDR3 protein: CSARYLAGSIEQYF
clone size: -
D gene: TRBD2
V gene: TRBV20-1
J gene: TRBJ2-7

CDR3 DNA: TGTGCCAGCAGCTCAGGACTAGCGGGAGGGCCAGATACGCAGTATTTT
CDR3 protein: CASSSGLAGGPDTQYF
clone size: many
D gene: TRBD2
V gene: TRBV7-3
J gene: TRBJ2-3

CDR3 DNA: TGTGCCAGCAGCCGTCTCCGCGGGACTAGTTCCTACGAGCAGTACTTC
CDR3 protein: CASSRLRGTSSYEQYF
clone size: many
D gene: TRBD2
V gene: TRBV28
J gene: TRBJ2-7

CDR3 DNA: TGTGCCACCAACCGCCGGGGGTCAACCCAGCATTTT
CDR3 protein: CATNRRGSTQHF
clone size: many
D gene: -
V gene: TRBV28
J gene: TRBJ1-5

CDR3 DNA: TGTGCCAGCAGTTACGACAGGGGAGGCCACGAGCAGTACTTC
CDR3 protein: CASSYDRGGHEQYF
clone size: many
D gene: TRBD1
V gene: TRBV7-9
J gene: TRBJ2-7

CDR3 DNA: TGTGCCAGCACGCCGGGACTAGGATCGGGTGAGCAGTTCTTC
CDR3 protein: CASTPGLGSGEQFF
clone size: many
D gene: TRBD2
V gene: TRBV7-2
J gene: TRBJ2-1

CDR3 DNA: TGTGCCAGCAGTCGGCCCGAGGGGGAAAACACCATATATTTT
CDR3 protein: CASSRPEGENTIYF
clone size: many
D gene: -
V gene: TRBV12-3/TRBV12-4
J gene: TRBJ1-3

CDR3 DNA: TGTGCCAGCAGCCAAGATGGACGGCTGTTTTTT
CDR3 protein: CASSQDGRLFF
clone size: many
D gene: -
V gene: TRBV3-1
J gene: TRBJ2-2

CDR3 DNA: TGCAGTGCTAGAGTGCGGGAGGGGGATACGCAGTATTTT
CDR3 protein: CSARVREGDTQYF
clone size: many
D gene: TRBD2
V gene: TRBV20-1
J gene: TRBJ2-3

CDR3 DNA: TGTGCCACCAGTGATCCCCAGGAGCTCAACACCGGGGAGCTGTTTTTT
CDR3 protein: CATSDPQELNTGELFF
clone size: many
D gene: -
V gene: TRBV24-1
J gene: TRBJ2-2

CDR3 DNA: TGTGCCAGCAGCGCACCTCTTAGCGGGAAAGAGACCCAGTACTTC
CDR3 protein: CASSAPLSGKETQYF
clone size: many
D gene: TRBD2
V gene: TRBV7-2
J gene: TRBJ2-5

CDR3 DNA: TGCAGTGCTAGGGACTCCCGGAGAGCGGGAGAAGAGACCCAGTACTTC
CDR3 protein: CSARDSRRAGEETQYF
clone size: -
D gene: TRBD2
V gene: TRBV20-1
J gene: TRBJ2-5

CDR3 DNA: TGTGCCAGCAGCCCCGGACAGGACGAGCAGTGCTTC
CDR3 protein: CASSPGQDEQCF
clone size: few
D gene: TRBD1
V gene: TRBV28
J gene: TRBJ2-7